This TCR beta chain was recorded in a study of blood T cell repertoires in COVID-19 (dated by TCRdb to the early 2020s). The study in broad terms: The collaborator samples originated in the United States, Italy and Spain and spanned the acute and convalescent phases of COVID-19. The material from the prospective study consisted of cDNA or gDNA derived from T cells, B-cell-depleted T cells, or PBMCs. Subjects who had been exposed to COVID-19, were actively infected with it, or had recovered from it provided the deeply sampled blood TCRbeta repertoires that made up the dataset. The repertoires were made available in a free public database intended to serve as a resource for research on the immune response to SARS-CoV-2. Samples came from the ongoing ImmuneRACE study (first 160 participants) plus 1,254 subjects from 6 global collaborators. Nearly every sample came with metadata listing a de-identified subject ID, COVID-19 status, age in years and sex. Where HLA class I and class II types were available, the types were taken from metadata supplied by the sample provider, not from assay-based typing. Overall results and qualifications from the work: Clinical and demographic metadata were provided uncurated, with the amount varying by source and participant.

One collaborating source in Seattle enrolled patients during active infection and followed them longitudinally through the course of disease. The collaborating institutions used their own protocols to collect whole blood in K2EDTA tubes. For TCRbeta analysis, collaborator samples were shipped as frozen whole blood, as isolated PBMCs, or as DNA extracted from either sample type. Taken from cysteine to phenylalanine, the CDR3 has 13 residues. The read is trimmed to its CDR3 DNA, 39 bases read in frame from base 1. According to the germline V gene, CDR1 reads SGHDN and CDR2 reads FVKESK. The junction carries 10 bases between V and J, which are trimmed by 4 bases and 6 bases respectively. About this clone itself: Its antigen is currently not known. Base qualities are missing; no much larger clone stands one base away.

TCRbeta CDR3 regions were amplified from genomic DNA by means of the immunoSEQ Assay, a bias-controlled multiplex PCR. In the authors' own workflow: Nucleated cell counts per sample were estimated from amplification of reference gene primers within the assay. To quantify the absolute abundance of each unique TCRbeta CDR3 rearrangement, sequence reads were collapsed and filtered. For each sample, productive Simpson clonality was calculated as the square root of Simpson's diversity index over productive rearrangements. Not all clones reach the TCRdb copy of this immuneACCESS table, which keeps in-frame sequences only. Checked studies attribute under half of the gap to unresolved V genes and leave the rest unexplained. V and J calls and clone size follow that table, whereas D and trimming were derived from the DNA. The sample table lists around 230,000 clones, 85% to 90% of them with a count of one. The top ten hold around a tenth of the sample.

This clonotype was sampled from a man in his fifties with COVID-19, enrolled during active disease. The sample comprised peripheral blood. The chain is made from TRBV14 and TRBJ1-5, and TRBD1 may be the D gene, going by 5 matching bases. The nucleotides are TGTGCCAGCAGCCCAGGGTTAAGTCAGCCCCAGCATTTT. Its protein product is CASSPGLSQPQHF.